The rows below give T cell receptor beta chains drawn from one sample of a study of control samples from healthy donors and cancer patients. Clones were sequenced by immunoSEQ multiplex PCR, and TCRdb holds only the in-frame ones, with some missing. Of over 100,000 clones listed, roughly 92% are singletons. The sample comprised blood. These receptors came from a man aged 18 to 30 in good health. The CDR3 runs from the conserved cysteine through the conserved F or W. A D gene is named only where the DNA matches it firmly. Only some rows state a clone size, as once, few, many or a class for expanded clones.

D gene,clone size,V gene,J gene,CDR3 protein,CDR3 DNA
TRBD2,-,TRBV9,TRBJ2-5,CASSVGGLAGGPAGETQYF,TGTGCCAGCAGCGTAGGCGGACTAGCGGGGGGGCCAGCGGGAGAGACCCAGTACTTC
-,-,TRBV6-1,TRBJ1-1,CASSEPDTSGTEAFF,TGTGCCAGCAGTGAGCCGGACACCTCAGGCACTGAAGCTTTCTTT
-,once,TRBV6-1,TRBJ1-5,CASSEAGLQPQHF,TGTGCCAGCAGTGAAGCGGGGCTGCAGCCCCAGCATTTT
-,-,TRBV29-1,TRBJ1-1,CSAGPLGNTEAFF,TGCAGCGCCGGACCGTTGGGGAACACTGAAGCTTTCTTT
-,-,TRBV2,TRBJ1-4,CASSEAGLGTNEKLFF,TGTGCCAGCAGTGAAGCGGGTTTGGGGACTAATGAAAAACTGTTTTTT
TRBD1,-,TRBV6-5,TRBJ1-2,CASSRDRSYGYTF,TGTGCCAGCAGTCGGGACAGGTCTTATGGCTACACCTTC
-,-,TRBV19,TRBJ2-1,CASSIDRRGDNEQFF,TGTGCCAGTAGTATAGACCGGAGGGGGGACAATGAGCAGTTCTTC
-,-,TRBV9,TRBJ2-3,CASSEGGTDTQYF,TGTGCCAGCAGCGAGGGAGGTACAGATACGCAGTATTTT
TRBD1,-,TRBV2,TRBJ1-5,CASNDQGADQPQHF,TGTGCCAGCAATGACCAGGGGGCGGATCAGCCCCAGCATTTT
TRBD1,-,TRBV9,TRBJ2-1,CASSYRDRGYNEQFF,TGTGCCAGCAGCTACCGGGACAGGGGCTACAATGAGCAGTTCTTC
TRBD1,-,TRBV18,TRBJ2-5,CASSPGQGFRETQYF,TGTGCCAGCTCACCGGGACAGGGTTTTCGAGAGACCCAGTACTTC
TRBD2,once,TRBV5-1,TRBJ2-7,CATSITGGAHYEQYF,TGCGCCACCTCGATCACGGGAGGGGCGCACTACGAGCAGTACTTC
-,few,TRBV6-5,TRBJ2-1,CASSNSRATYNEQFF,TGTGCCAGCAGCAATTCGAGGGCTACCTACAATGAGCAGTTCTTC
TRBD2,-,TRBV7-3,TRBJ2-5,CASSLIAGDQETQYF,TGTGCCAGCAGCTTAATAGCGGGGGATCAAGAGACCCAGTACTTC
TRBD1,-,TRBV27,TRBJ1-4,CATKTGIGTTNEKLFF,TGTGCCACAAAGACAGGGATTGGGACTACTAATGAAAAACTGTTTTTT
-,few,TRBV18,TRBJ1-2,CASSPPRQYGYTF,TGTGCCAGCTCACCACCTAGACAGTATGGCTACACCTTC
-,-,TRBV19,TRBJ1-1,CASSIGGTNTEAFF,TGTGCCAGTAGTATTGGGGGTACTAACACTGAAGCTTTCTTT
-,-,TRBV9,TRBJ1-3,CASSVGGGGIGNTIYF,TGTGCCAGCAGCGTAGGGGGAGGCGGAATTGGAAACACCATATATTTT
-,-,TRBV3-1/TRBV3-2,TRBJ1-1,CASSQSLAEAFF,TGTGCCAGCAGCCAATCTCTTGCTGAAGCTTTCTTT
TRBD1,-,TRBV5-5,TRBJ1-3,CASSLVFPGGYNTIYF,TGTGCCAGCAGCTTGGTTTTTCCAGGGGGGTATAACACCATATATTTT
TRBD1,-,TRBV30,TRBJ2-5,CAWSGTGGGQETQYF,TGTGCCTGGAGTGGGACAGGGGGAGGACAAGAGACCCAGTACTTC
-,-,TRBV3-1/TRBV3-2,TRBJ2-7,CASSQRDAAYEQYF,TGTGCCAGCAGCCAAAGGGACGCCGCCTACGAGCAGTACTTC
-,-,TRBV6-5,TRBJ1-6,CASSYRDKDSPLHF,TGTGCCAGCAGTTACAGGGACAAGGATTCACCCCTCCACTTT
-,-,TRBV18,TRBJ2-5,CASSPPNPQETQYF,TGTGCCAGCTCACCCCCCAACCCTCAAGAGACCCAGTACTTC
-,-,TRBV6-5,TRBJ2-5,CASGSTYQETQYF,TGTGCCAGCGGTTCCACCTACCAAGAGACCCAGTACTTC
-,-,TRBV10-3,TRBJ1-1,CAISSGTEAFF,TGTGCCATCAGTTCGGGGACTGAAGCTTTCTTT
-,-,TRBV3-1/TRBV3-2,TRBJ1-2,CASSQDGGRGYTF,TGTGCCAGCAGCCAAGACGGGGGGAGGGGCTACACCTTC
-,-,TRBV6-5,TRBJ1-2,CASRRRRDYGYTF,TGTGCCAGCAGACGGAGAAGAGACTATGGCTACACCTTC
-,-,TRBV6-5,TRBJ2-7,CASSSGPSYEQYF,TGTGCCAGCAGCTCGGGGCCATCCTACGAGCAGTACTTC
TRBD1,-,TRBV4-1,TRBJ2-6,CASRQGLFSGANVLTF,TGCGCCAGTCGACAGGGGCTTTTCTCTGGGGCCAACGTCCTGACTTTC
TRBD1,-,TRBV9,TRBJ1-2,CASSLTGGHIGGYTF,TGTGCCAGCAGCTTGACAGGGGGCCATATAGGTGGCTACACCTTC
-,-,TRBV7-2,TRBJ1-6,CASSPKRPGRIGLGSPLHF,TGTGCCAGCAGCCCCAAACGTCCAGGGCGAATTGGGCTGGGTTCACCCCTCCACTTT
TRBD1,once,TRBV6-6,TRBJ2-1,CASSRGTGSLTSWFNEQFF,TGTGCCAGCAGCCGAGGGACAGGGTCCCTGACTTCATGGTTCAATGAGCAGTTCTTC
TRBD2,-,TRBV6-5,TRBJ2-5,CASKRGLAEETQYF,TGTGCCAGCAAAAGAGGACTAGCGGAAGAGACCCAGTACTTC
TRBD2,-,TRBV3-1/TRBV3-2,TRBJ2-5,CASSPPAGRETQYF,TGTGCCAGCAGCCCACCAGCGGGGCGCGAGACCCAGTACTTC
-,-,TRBV21-1,TRBJ1-4,CASGRTGLLFF,TGTGCCAGCGGTAGGACAGGGTTGCTGTTTTTT
-,-,TRBV5-4,TRBJ2-4,CASSGASPPSIQYF,TGTGCCAGCAGCGGGGCCTCTCCCCCGAGCATTCAGTACTTC
-,-,TRBV27,TRBJ2-7,CASRRGALSYEQYF,TGTGCCAGCAGACGAGGGGCCCTATCCTACGAGCAGTACTTC
TRBD1,-,TRBV5-5,TRBJ2-3,CASRRGQGTDTQYF,TGTGCCAGCAGGAGGGGACAGGGCACAGATACGCAGTATTTT
-,-,TRBV6-1,TRBJ1-2,CASSEQGTAYGYTF,TGTGCCAGCAGTGAACAGGGCACGGCCTATGGCTACACCTTC
-,-,TRBV3-1/TRBV3-2,TRBJ2-1,CASSQHGGPSYNEQFF,TGTGCCAGCAGCCAACATGGAGGACCCTCCTACAATGAGCAGTTCTTC
-,-,TRBV2,TRBJ2-6,CASSSGPSGANVLTF,TGTGCCAGCAGTTCAGGGCCCTCCGGGGCCAACGTCCTGACTTTC
-,-,TRBV7-3,TRBJ2-3,CASSLVSDTQYF,TGTGCCAGCAGCTTAGTGTCAGATACGCAGTATTTT
-,-,TRBV29-1,TRBJ1-1,CSVPSPIGATEAFF,TGCAGCGTACCAAGTCCCATAGGGGCCACTGAAGCTTTCTTT
TRBD1,-,TRBV19,TRBJ1-5,CASSPGQRGNQPQHF,TGTGCCAGTAGCCCGGGACAGCGAGGCAATCAGCCCCAGCATTTT
-,-,TRBV10-3,TRBJ2-7,CAISEPRQNSYEQYF,TGTGCCATCAGTGAGCCGAGACAGAACTCCTACGAGCAGTACTTC